This T cell receptor (beta chain) derives from a study of metastatic and nonmetastatic thyroid tumors (dated by TCRdb to the early 2020s). Concerning the study at large: Repertoires from peripheral blood and from tumor or nodule tissue samples of malignant and benign thyroid patients were compared. Results and caveats for the whole study, not just this receptor: TCR beta diversity was reported as significantly higher in malignant tumors than in benign nodules, in both blood and tumor samples.

This clone was counted at least ten times. This receptor's antigen is unknown. Base qualities are not at hand, and no much larger clone is one base apart. The CDR3 goes from the cysteine to the phenylalanine over 16 residues. The only DNA kept is the CDR3, 48 bases in frame from the first base. CDR1 SNHLY and CDR2 FYNNEI were looked up in the germline V gene. Germline trimming amounts to 8 bases on V and 4 bases on J, with 14 as the count of junction bases outside the gene matches. The library was prepared using PCR. The sequencer was an Illumina HiSeq 4000. High-throughput sequencing was used to profile the TCR beta-chain CDR3 region of every patient. The authors processed their data as follows. Drawing on CDR3 differences between clinicopathological groups, the researchers built a classifier meant to tell apart patients with distant-metastatic papillary thyroid cancer. The Shannon index was used to measure repertoire diversity, and the Morisita-Horn index was used to measure how similar tumor and blood repertoires were. In-frame beta chains were kept once TCRdb had trimmed the public reads at Q25 with fastp and called clones with MiXCR. The V and J calls were not made by the authors but by TCRdb's processing. The sample table records 30,000 to 35,000 clones; 15% of these occur just once. In total, the top ten clones hold about 20% of the sample.

No patient had received any treatment before thyroid surgery. Using T-cell receptor beta sequencing, the study looked back at clinical samples from patients collected from about 2012 to 2018. The source of this sequence is a male donor with papillary thyroid cancer or a benign thyroid nodule (not recorded which). Some clones in this sample may be carry-over from other donors' samples. The chain was built from TRBV2 and TRBJ2-1; TRBD2 fits 7 bases in the junction. Sequencing was done on a sample of blood. The DNA sequence is as follows: TGTGCCAGCGGAGACGGGGGGTTATTATCATACAATGAGCAGTTCTTC. This codes for CASGDGGLLSYNEQFF.